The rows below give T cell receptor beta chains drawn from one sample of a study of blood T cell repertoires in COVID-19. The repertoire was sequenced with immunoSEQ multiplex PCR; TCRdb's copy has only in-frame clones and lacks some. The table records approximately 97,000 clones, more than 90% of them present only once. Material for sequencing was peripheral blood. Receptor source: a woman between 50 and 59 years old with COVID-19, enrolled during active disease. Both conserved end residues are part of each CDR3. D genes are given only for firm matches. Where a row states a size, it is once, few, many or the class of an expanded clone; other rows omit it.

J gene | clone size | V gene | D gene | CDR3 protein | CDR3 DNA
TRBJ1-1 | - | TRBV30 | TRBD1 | CAWSQGQGNTEAFF | TGTGCCTGGAGTCAGGGACAGGGAAACACTGAAGCTTTCTTT
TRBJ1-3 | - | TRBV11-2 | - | CASSSGAPSGNTIYF | TGTGCCAGCAGCTCAGGGGCTCCCTCTGGAAACACCATATATTTT
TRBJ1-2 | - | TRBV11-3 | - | CASSFGERGYTF | TGTGCCAGCAGCTTCGGGGAAAGGGGCTACACCTTC
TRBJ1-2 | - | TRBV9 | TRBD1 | CASSVVGGGGNGYTF | TGTGCCAGCAGCGTAGTTGGAGGGGGCGGGAATGGCTACACCTTC
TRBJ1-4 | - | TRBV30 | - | CASKVEGRGEKLFF | TGTGCCTCAAAAGTGGAGGGGCGAGGGGAAAAACTGTTTTTT
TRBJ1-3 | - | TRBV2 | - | CATPTGTRGNTIYF | TGTGCCACCCCTACAGGGACACGTGGAAACACCATATATTTT
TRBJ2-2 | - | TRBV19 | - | CASSSRRGLSNTGELFF | TGTGCCAGTAGTTCCCGGCGGGGCCTATCAAACACCGGGGAGCTGTTTTTT
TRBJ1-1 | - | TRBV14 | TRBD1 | CASSQQGGLEAFF | TGTGCCAGCAGCCAACAGGGGGGCCTGGAAGCTTTCTTT
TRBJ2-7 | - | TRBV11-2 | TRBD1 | CASSPWEGGSLYEQYF | TGTGCCAGCAGCCCTTGGGAAGGGGGCTCCTTATACGAGCAGTACTTC
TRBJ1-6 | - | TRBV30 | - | CAWGDIRGPEPLHF | TGTGCCTGGGGAGATATCAGGGGCCCCGAACCCCTCCACTTT
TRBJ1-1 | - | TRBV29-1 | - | CSAPTGNTEAFF | TGCAGCGCCCCGACAGGGAACACTGAAGCTTTCTTT
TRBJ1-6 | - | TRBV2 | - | CASSEAASPLHF | TGTGCCAGCAGTGAAGCAGCTTCCCCCCTCCACTTT
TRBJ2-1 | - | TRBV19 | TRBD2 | CASTLGLADYNEQFF | TGTGCCAGTACCCTCGGACTAGCGGACTACAATGAGCAGTTCTTC
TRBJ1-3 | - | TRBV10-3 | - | CAISGYYSFSGNTIYF | TGTGCCATCAGTGGATATTACAGCTTCTCTGGAAACACCATATATTTT
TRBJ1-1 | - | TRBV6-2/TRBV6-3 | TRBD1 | CASSYRRQGDTEAFF | TGTGCCAGCAGTTACAGGCGCCAGGGGGACACTGAAGCTTTCTTT
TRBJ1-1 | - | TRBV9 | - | CASSQTGNTEAFF | TGTGCCAGCAGCCAGACAGGGAACACTGAAGCTTTCTTT
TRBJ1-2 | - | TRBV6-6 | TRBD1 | CASRIGQGRYGYTF | TGTGCCAGCAGAATTGGACAGGGGAGGTATGGCTACACCTTC
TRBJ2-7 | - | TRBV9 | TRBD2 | CASSVGLAGTPQYF | TGTGCCAGCAGCGTCGGGCTAGCGGGGACACCGCAGTACTTC
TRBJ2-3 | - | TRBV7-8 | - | CASSLLYRGTTDTQYF | TGTGCCAGCAGCCTCTTATACCGGGGAACCACAGATACGCAGTATTTT
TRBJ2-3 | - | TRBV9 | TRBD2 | CASTGGGVTDTQYF | TGTGCCAGCACGGGCGGGGGGGTCACAGATACGCAGTATTTT
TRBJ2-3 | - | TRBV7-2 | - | CASSLGLSGDTQYF | TGTGCCAGCAGCTTAGGACTAAGCGGGGATACGCAGTATTTT
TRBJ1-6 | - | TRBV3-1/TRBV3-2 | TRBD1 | CASSQGGQGNSPLHF | TGTGCCAGCAGCCAAGGGGGACAGGGAAATTCACCCCTCCACTTT
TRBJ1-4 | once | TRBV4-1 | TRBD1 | CASSQGQAQSEKLFF | TGCGCCAGCAGCCAGGGACAGGCCCAGAGCGAAAAACTGTTTTTT
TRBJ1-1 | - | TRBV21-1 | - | CASSKVRQGEAFF | TGTGCCAGCAGCAAAGTAAGGCAGGGTGAAGCTTTCTTT
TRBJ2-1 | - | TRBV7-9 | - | CASSIGGPSSYNEQFF | TGTGCCAGCAGCATCGGGGGGCCGAGCTCCTACAATGAGCAGTTCTTC
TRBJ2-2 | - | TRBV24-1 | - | CATSDGGRAAGELFF | TGTGCCACCAGTGACGGGGGTCGTGCGGCCGGGGAGCTGTTTTTT
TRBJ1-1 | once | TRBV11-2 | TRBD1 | CASSHDRGKGYTEAFF | TGTGCCAGCAGCCATGACAGGGGGAAGGGGTACACTGAAGCTTTCTTT
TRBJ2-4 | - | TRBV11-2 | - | CASSLDGTPKNIQYF | TGTGCCAGCAGCTTAGACGGGACACCCAAAAACATTCAGTACTTC
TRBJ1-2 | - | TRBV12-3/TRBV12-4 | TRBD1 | CAIQGEGYGYTF | TGTGCCATACAGGGGGAAGGCTATGGCTACACCTTC
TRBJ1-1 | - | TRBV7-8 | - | CASSVAGARGEAFF | TGTGCCAGCAGCGTAGCAGGGGCCAGGGGTGAAGCTTTCTTT
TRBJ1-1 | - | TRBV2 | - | CASRLPGDTEAFF | TGTGCCAGCAGGCTACCCGGGGACACTGAAGCTTTCTTT
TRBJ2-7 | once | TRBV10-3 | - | CAISGGVGQRAYEQYF | TGTGCCATCAGTGGGGGCGTAGGTCAAAGAGCCTACGAGCAGTACTTC
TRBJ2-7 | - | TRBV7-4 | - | CASSSPDIWKDEQYF | TGTGCCAGCAGCTCACCCGACATTTGGAAGGACGAGCAGTACTTC
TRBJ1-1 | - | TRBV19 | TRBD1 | CASSHRDRGRAEAFF | TGTGCCAGTAGCCACCGGGACAGGGGGCGGGCTGAAGCTTTCTTT
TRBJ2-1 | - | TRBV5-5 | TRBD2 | CASSSGLAGGLYNEQFF | TGTGCCAGCAGCTCTGGACTAGCGGGGGGGCTTTACAATGAGCAGTTCTTC
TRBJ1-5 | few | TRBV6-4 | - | CASIHGGGNQPQHF | TGTGCCAGCATTCACGGGGGGGGCAATCAGCCCCAGCATTTT
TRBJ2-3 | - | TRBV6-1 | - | CASSEDAGSTDTQYF | TGTGCCAGCAGTGAAGATGCAGGGAGCACAGATACGCAGTATTTT
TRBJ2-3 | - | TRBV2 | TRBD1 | CASRTGGNVGADTQYF | TGTGCCAGCAGGACAGGGGGCAATGTGGGTGCAGATACGCAGTATTTT
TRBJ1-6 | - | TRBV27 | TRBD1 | CASSSDRGLGSPLHF | TGTGCCAGCAGTTCGGACAGGGGGCTGGGTTCACCCCTCCACTTT
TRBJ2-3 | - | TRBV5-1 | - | CASSLQGSTDTQYF | TGCGCCAGCAGCTTACAGGGTAGCACAGATACGCAGTATTTT
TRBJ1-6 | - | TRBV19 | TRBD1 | CASSRDRPSSYNSPLHF | TGTGCCAGTAGTAGGGACAGGCCGAGCTCCTATAATTCACCCCTCCACTTT
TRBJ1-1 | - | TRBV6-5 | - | CASSQLGGNTEAFF | TGTGCCAGCAGCCAACTAGGTGGGAACACTGAAGCTTTCTTT
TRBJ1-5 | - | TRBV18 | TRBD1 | CASSRDRSQPQHF | TGTGCCAGCTCACGGGACAGGAGTCAGCCCCAGCATTTT
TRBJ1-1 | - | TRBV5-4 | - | CASSFTSFTGNTEAFF | TGTGCCAGCAGCTTCACTTCTTTCACAGGGAACACTGAAGCTTTCTTT
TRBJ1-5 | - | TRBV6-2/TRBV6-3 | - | CASSYPRGGPNSNQPQHF | TGTGCCAGCAGTTACCCGCGGGGAGGGCCCAATAGCAATCAGCCCCAGCATTTT
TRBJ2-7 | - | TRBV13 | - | CASSPGTRIYYEQYF | TGTGCCAGCAGCCCCGGGACTCGAATCTACTACGAGCAGTACTTC
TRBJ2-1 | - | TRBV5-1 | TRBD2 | CASRPRAGRGYNEQFF | TGCGCCAGCAGACCCAGAGCCGGGAGGGGATACAATGAGCAGTTCTTC
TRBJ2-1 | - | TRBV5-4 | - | CASSMRQEKYNEQFF | TGTGCCAGCAGCATGCGACAGGAGAAATACAATGAGCAGTTCTTC
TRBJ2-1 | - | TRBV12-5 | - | CASGLSRGNEQFF | TGTGCTAGTGGTCTGTCCAGGGGTAATGAGCAGTTCTTC
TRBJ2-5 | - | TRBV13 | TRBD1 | CASSARDRGPQETQYF | TGTGCCAGCAGCGCCCGGGACAGGGGACCCCAAGAGACCCAGTACTTC
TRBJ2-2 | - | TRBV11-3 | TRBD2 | CASSRYSGANTGELFF | TGTGCCAGCAGCCGTTATAGCGGGGCAAACACCGGGGAGCTGTTTTTT
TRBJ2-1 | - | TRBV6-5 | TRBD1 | CASSYSKQGAKFF | TGTGCCAGCAGTTACTCGAAGCAGGGGGCGAAGTTCTTC
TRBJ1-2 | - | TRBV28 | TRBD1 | CASSVDRGYGYTF | TGTGCCAGCAGTGTTGACAGGGGCTATGGCTACACCTTC
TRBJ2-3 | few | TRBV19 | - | CASSIVAGALNTQYF | TGTGCCAGTAGTATAGTGGCGGGGGCCTTGAATACGCAGTATTTT
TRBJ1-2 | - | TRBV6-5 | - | CASSYSGGGGYTF | TGTGCCAGCAGTTACTCGGGGGGTGGTGGCTACACCTTC
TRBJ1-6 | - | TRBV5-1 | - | CASSLGPHRDNSPLHF | TGCGCCAGCAGCTTGGGCCCGCACAGGGATAATTCACCCCTCCACTTT
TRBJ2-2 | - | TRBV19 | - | CASAVPGELFF | TGTGCCAGTGCGGTCCCCGGGGAGCTGTTTTTT
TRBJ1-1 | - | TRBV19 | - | CASSEVNTEAFF | TGTGCCAGTAGCGAGGTGAACACTGAAGCTTTCTTT
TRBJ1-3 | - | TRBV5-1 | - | CASSSLGGASGNTIYF | TGCGCCAGCAGCTCCCTCGGGGGGGCCTCTGGAAACACCATATATTTT
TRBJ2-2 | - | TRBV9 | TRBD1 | CASSVRQGGGELFF | TGTGCCAGCAGCGTTCGACAGGGTGGCGGGGAGCTGTTTTTT